The T cell receptor beta chain under discussion was sequenced for a study of ipilimumab plus nivolumab after autologous stem cell transplantation. In the study overall: Patients received a median of about five ipilimumab and roughly eight nivolumab doses.

Patients got ipilimumab 1 mg/kg beginning 14 to 28 days post-transplant. This clone has only one observation. The target antigen is unknown. Study-wide findings and caveats: Authors suggest TCR repertoire, Treg phenotype and gut microbiota support further study.

CDR3 length equals 19 residues. CDR1 LNHDA and CDR2 SQIVND come from the germline V gene (reference sequence). The V gene end was trimmed by 1 base and the J gene end by 3 bases; junction bases not matched to a gene: 7. Here immunoSEQ multiplex PCR was the method, and the copy in TCRdb shows in-frame clones only, minus some. The sample lists about 2,400 clones; approximately 95% were seen once. The chain employs TRBV19 and TRBJ2-1; 15 nucleotides match TRBD2. The origin of this receptor is a male donor with primary mediastinal lymphoma. Sample: PBMCs, taken in a trial of ipilimumab plus nivolumab as post-transplant consolidation. The CDR3 protein is CASSIGGGLAGGSYNEQFF. For the CDR3, the DNA is TGTGCCAGTAGTATAGGGGGGGGACTAGCGGGAGGTAGCTACAATGAGCAGTTCTTC.